Following are 5 T cell receptor beta chains from one sample sequenced in a study of breast tumors, draining lymph nodes, adjacent tissues. TCRdb re-derived calls from the multiplex PCR reads in MiXCR, one entry per CDR3 protein. The sample records roughly 120,000 distinct CDR3 sequences, just under 20% being singletons. Axillary draining lymph nodes of breast cancer patients supplied the node samples. Sequencing was done on a sample of axillary lymph node tissue. The receptors stem from a female donor with breast cancer. Some clones in this sample may be carry-over from other donors' samples.

About this clonotype itself: A clone one base away is much larger, so this may be a read error. The CDR3 ends on some other residue instead of the conserved phenylalanine or tryptophan, so this is likely a read error. The chain is built from TRBV10-3 and TRBJ1-4, with D hard to call. Germline lookup yields CDR1 ENHRY and CDR2 SYGVKD. V lost 6 bases to trimming and J lost 4 bases, with 9 bases between them. The CDR3 has 13 residues. The CDR3 here is CAIRAAGNEKLFL. CDR3 in DNA: TGTGCCATCAGGGCAGCTGGTAATGAAAAACTGTTTCTT.

This clonotype was detected ten times or more. The gene calls are TRBV20-1 and TRBJ2-2; D is possibly TRBD1 (5 bases). The CDR3 spans 17 residues. Germline lookup yields CDR1 DFQATT and CDR2 SNEGSKA (reference sequence). V was trimmed by 2 bases and J by 3 bases, leaving 19 bases between them. Here the CDR3 reads CSARSRQGQDYTGELFF. The CDR3 nucleotides read TGCAGTGCTAGATCAAGGCAAGGACAAGATTACACCGGGGAGCTGTTTTTT.

Points on this clonotype: A much larger clone differs from this one at a single base, so this may be a read error. CDR3: CDSSTGLAAYNEQFF. For the CDR3, the DNA is TGTGACAGCAGCACCGGACTAGCGGCCTACAATGAGCAGTTCTTC. The rearrangement uses TRBV9 and TRBJ2-1, with TRBD2 matching 10 bases. CDR1 and CDR2 from the germline V gene are SGDLS and YYNGEE. This CDR3 is built from 15 residues.

The V gene is TRBV28, the J gene TRBJ2-5; D not resolved. The length of the CDR3 is 13 residues. Trimming took off 3 bases at V and 5 bases at J, with 10 bases between the two ends. Germline V gene lookup returns CDR1 MDHEN and CDR2 SYDVKM. The CDR3 coding sequence is TGTGCCAGCAGTTTCCTAACGCCCGAGACCCAGTACTTC. Amino acids: CASSFLTPETQYF.

This clonotype was seen repeatedly, ten times or more. The rearrangement joins TRBV29-1 to TRBJ1-5; D is perhaps TRBD1 (5 bases). Trimming cost V 7 bases and J 7 bases, with 20 bases left between them. The germline V gene encodes CDR1 SQVTM and CDR2 ANQGSEA. There are 14 residues in the CDR3. The CDR3 protein is CSAALQENGQPQHF. For the CDR3, the DNA is TGCAGCGCAGCCTTACAGGAGAATGGACAGCCCCAGCATTTT.